A single sample is the source of the 13 T cell receptor beta chains below, sequenced in a study of cytomegalovirus exposure and HLA in healthy donors. PCR employed 60 Vbeta and 13 Jbeta primers. Repertoires were generated with immunoSEQ multiplex PCR, while TCRdb's copy carries only in-frame clones and drops some. This table holds some 170,000 clones, roughly 79% found once. The source material was PBMCs. Every receptor here comes from a woman between 40 and 50 years old in good health and CMV-seronegative.

This sequence joins TRBV6-1 and TRBJ2-5; TRBD1 might be the D (6 bases). CDR1 is MNHNS, CDR2 SASEGT, per germline. The CDR3 loop spans 14 amino acids. V dropped 2 bases and J dropped 7 bases, with 14 bases sitting between them. CDR3 nucleotides: TGTGCCAGCAGTGAAACAGGGACGGTGCGGACCCAGTACTTC. Its translation: CASSETGTVRTQYF.

The chain combines TRBV5-1 with TRBJ1-4; 9 nucleotides match TRBD1. The germline V gene encodes CDR1 SGHRS and CDR2 YFSETQ. Losses at the gene ends were 4 bases for V and 8 bases for J; bases not matched to a gene: 9. The CDR3 sequence is 15 residues long. This CDR3 reads CASSITGGGGEKLFF. In DNA, the CDR3 is TGCGCCAGCAGCATAACAGGGGGCGGAGGGGAAAAACTGTTTTTT. Together with reference TRBV5-1 and TRBJ1-4, the CDR3 gives the full variable domain: KAGVTQTPRYLIKTRGQQVTLSCSPISGHRSVSWYQQTPGQGLQFLFEYFSETQRNKGNFPGRFSGRQFSNSRSEMNVSTLELGDSALYLCASSITGGGGEKLFFGSGTQLSVL.

This sequence joins TRBV7-2 and TRBJ2-1; 11 bases are a match to TRBD2. J gave up 7 bases and V 3 bases, and 8 bases lay outside the gene matches. The germline V gene encodes CDR1 SGHTA and CDR2 FQGNSA. This CDR3 has 16 residues. The CDR3 coding sequence is TGTGCCAGCAGCTTGGTAGCGGGAGGGCCTTGGAATGAGCAGTTCTTC. It translates to CASSLVAGGPWNEQFF.

The genes are TRBV12-5 and TRBJ1-5, with 7 positions matching TRBD1. Trimming removed 3 bases from V and 4 bases from J; junction bases left unmatched: 6. This CDR3 has 15 amino acids. Germline CDR1 and CDR2: LGHNT and FRNRAP. The DNA for the CDR3 is TGTGCTAGTGGTTTCCGGACAGGCGGTAATCAGCCCCAGCATTTT. Residues: CASGFRTGGNQPQHF.

The genes are TRBV30 and TRBJ2-7; 9 nucleotides match TRBD1. V gave up 7 bases and J gave up 3 bases; unmatched junction bases: 4. The germline V gene has CDR1 GTSNPN and CDR2 SVGIG (reference sequence). CDR3 size: 12 residues. CDR3 sequence reads: CAFDRGGYEQYF. CDR3 in DNA: TGTGCCTTTGACAGGGGGGGCTACGAGCAGTACTTC.

In nucleotides, the CDR3 is TGCAGCGTCCCGGGAGTCTATGGCTACACCTTC. This translates into CSVPGVYGYTF. J is TRBJ1-2 and V is TRBV29-1; D unresolved. The germline V gene has CDR1 SQVTM and CDR2 ANQGSEA. The CDR3 is 11 amino acids. V was shortened by 6 bases and J by 4 bases, with 9 bases between the two germline ends.

The CDR3 DNA reads as TGTGCCAGCAGCCCCACTAGGAGTCGGGCCACAGATACGCAGTATTTT. It is translated as CASSPTRSRATDTQYF. The chain recombines TRBV7-6 with TRBJ2-3; D perhaps matches TRBD2 (5 bases). CDR1 is SGHVS, CDR2 FNYEAQ, per germline. V gave up 5 bases and J gave up 2 bases, with 17 bases separating them. This CDR3 has 16 residues. Using reference TRBV7-6 and TRBJ2-3 for the parts outside the CDR3, the full variable domain is GAGVSQSPRYKVTKRGQDVALRCDPISGHVSLYWYRQALGQGPEFLTYFNYEAQQDKSGLPNDRFSAERPEGSISTLTIQRTEQRDSAMYRCASSPTRSRATDTQYFGPGTRLTVL.

The CDR3 spells CASSQASDPRSYEQYF. CDR3 DNA: TGTGCCAGCAGCCAAGCTAGCGACCCGCGATCCTACGAGCAGTACTTC. The J gene is TRBJ2-7, the V gene TRBV5-4; possible D gene TRBD2, 6 bases. The CDR3 covers 16 residues. V was clipped by 4 bases and J by 1 base, with 18 bases between them. Germline V gene data show CDR1 as SGHNT and CDR2 as YYREEE (reference sequence).

The chain is built from TRBV7-8 and TRBJ1-2; D is perhaps TRBD1 (5 bases). Germline V lookup: CDR1 SGHVS, CDR2 FQNEAQ. The CDR3 has 16 residues. The germline V and J ends were trimmed by 7 bases and 8 bases, with 26 bases remaining between them. The CDR3 DNA is TGTGCCAGCAATGGGGGACGGGACTCCTTAAGGGGAGGCTACACCTTC. This sequence encodes CASNGGRDSLRGGYTF.

The V gene is TRBV7-3, the J gene TRBJ2-3; D is possibly TRBD2 (5 bases). The CDR3 runs to 19 residues. V gave up 0 bases and J gave up 1 base, with 20 bases separating them. Germline loops: CDR1 SGHTA, CDR2 FQGTGA. CDR3 sequence: CASSLTDGVGFSGTDTQYF. The CDR3 DNA follows: TGTGCCAGCAGCTTAACTGACGGGGTCGGGTTCTCCGGCACAGATACGCAGTATTTT.

The V call is TRBV7-9, the J call TRBJ1-2; D is undetermined. V dropped 1 base and J dropped 8 bases, with 8 bases sitting between them. The CDR3 extends over 12 amino acids. CDR1 is SEHNR and CDR2 is FQNEAQ in the germline V gene (reference sequence). CDR3 sequence: CASSLDIWGYTF. The DNA for the CDR3 is TGTGCCAGCAGCTTAGACATTTGGGGCTACACCTTC. The variable domain in full, with the rest retrieved from reference TRBV7-9 and TRBJ1-2, is DTGVSQNPRHKITKRGQNVTFRCDPISEHNRLYWYRQTLGQGPEFLTYFQNEAQLEKSRLLSDRFSAERPKGSFSTLEIQRTEQGDSAMYLCASSLDIWGYTFGSGTRLTVV.

The chain uses TRBV6-5 and TRBJ1-3; D not certain. Trimming left V 6 bases short and J 4 bases short, with 4 bases between. CDR1 is MNHEY and CDR2 is SVGAGI in the germline V gene. This CDR3 has 11 residues. The CDR3 DNA reads as TGTGCCAGCAGAGAGGGAAACACCATATATTTT. Residues: CASREGNTIYF.

V gene TRBV2 combines with J gene TRBJ1-5; 7 bases are a match to TRBD1. The junction had 2 bases not matched to a gene; V was cut back by 6 bases and J by 3 bases. CDR1 and CDR2 (germline): SNHLY, FYNNEI. CDR3 size: 13 residues. CDR3 in amino acids: CASRGQFNQPQHF. DNA for the CDR3: TGTGCCAGCAGGGGACAGTTCAATCAGCCCCAGCATTTT.